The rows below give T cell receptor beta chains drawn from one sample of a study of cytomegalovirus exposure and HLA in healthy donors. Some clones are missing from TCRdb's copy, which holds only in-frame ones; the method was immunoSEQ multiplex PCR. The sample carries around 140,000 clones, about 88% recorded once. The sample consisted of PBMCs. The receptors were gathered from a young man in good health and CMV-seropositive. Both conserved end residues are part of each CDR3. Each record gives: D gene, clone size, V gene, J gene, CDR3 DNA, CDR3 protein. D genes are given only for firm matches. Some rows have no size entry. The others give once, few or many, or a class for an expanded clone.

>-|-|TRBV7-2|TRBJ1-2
TGTGCCAGCAGCCCCCTGTTGGGCGAGTATGGCTACACCTTC
CASSPLLGEYGYTF
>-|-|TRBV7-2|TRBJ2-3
TGTGCCAGCAGCTTACTAGGCGGGACGTCGGAAGATACGCAGTATTTT
CASSLLGGTSEDTQYF
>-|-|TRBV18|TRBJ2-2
TGTGCCAGCACCCTTTCGGAGGCCGCGAACACCGGGGAGCTGTTTTTT
CASTLSEAANTGELFF
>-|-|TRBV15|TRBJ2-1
TGTGCCACCCGTTTAGGGGCGAACTCCTACAATGAGCAGTTCTTC
CATRLGANSYNEQFF
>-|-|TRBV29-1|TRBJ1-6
TGCAGCGTTATCCGGGACAAGTATAATTCACCCCTCCACTTT
CSVIRDKYNSPLHF
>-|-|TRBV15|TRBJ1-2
TGTGCCACCAGCAGGGAAGACGGAGGCGGCCCCTATGGCTACACCTTC
CATSREDGGGPYGYTF
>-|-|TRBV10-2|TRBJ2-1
TGCGCCAGCAGTGAACTTGGTGAGCAGTTCTTC
CASSELGEQFF
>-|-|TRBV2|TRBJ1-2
TGTGCCAGCAAGGGAGGGATCCTATTTGGCTACACCTTC
CASKGGILFGYTF
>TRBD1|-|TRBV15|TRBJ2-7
TGTGCCACCAGCATAGATACCAGGGGGCTCCACGCCTACGAGCAGTACTTC
CATSIDTRGLHAYEQYF
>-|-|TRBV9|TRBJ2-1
TGTGCCAGCAGCGTAGAAGGGACAACTGAGCAGTTCTTC
CASSVEGTTEQFF
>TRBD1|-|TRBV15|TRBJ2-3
TGTGCCACCAGCATGCGGACAGGGCCCACAGATACGCAGTATTTT
CATSMRTGPTDTQYF
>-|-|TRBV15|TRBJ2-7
TGTGCCACCAGAGCCGGTGACAGGCTAGGGTACGAGCAGTACTTC
CATRAGDRLGYEQYF
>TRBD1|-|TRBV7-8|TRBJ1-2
TGTGCCAGCAGCGGTCGGGCAGGGGGCGACTACACCTTC
CASSGRAGGDYTF
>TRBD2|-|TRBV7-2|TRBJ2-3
TGTGCCAGCAGCTTACTAGCGGGCACAGATACGCAGTATTTT
CASSLLAGTDTQYF
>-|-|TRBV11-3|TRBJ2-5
TGTGCCAGCAGCTTAGATAGTGGAGACAGCCAAGAGACCCAGTACTTC
CASSLDSGDSQETQYF
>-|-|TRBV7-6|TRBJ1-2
TGTGCCAGCAGCTTAGGGGGCGCCGGTGGCTACACCTTC
CASSLGGAGGYTF
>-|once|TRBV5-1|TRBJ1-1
TGCGCCAGCAGCTGGGATGACAGGAGGTTTTCGACGAACACTGAAGCTTTCTTT
CASSWDDRRFSTNTEAFF
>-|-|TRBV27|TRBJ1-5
TGTGCCAGCAGAGCGAAAACCGGGGTCCCGTCGAGCAATCAGCCCCAGCATTTT
CASRAKTGVPSSNQPQHF
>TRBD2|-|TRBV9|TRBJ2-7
TGTGCCAGCAGCGTAAGCGGGGCTAGCGGGAGCTACGAGCAGTACTTC
CASSVSGASGSYEQYF
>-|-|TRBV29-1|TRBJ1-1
TGCAGCGCCCCGGGGGGGGGTAACACTGAAGCTTTCTTT
CSAPGGGNTEAFF
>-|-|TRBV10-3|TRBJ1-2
TGTGCCATCTCGACGGGTAACTATGGCTACACCTTC
CAISTGNYGYTF
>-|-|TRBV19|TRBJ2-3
TGTGCCAGTAGTATTTTGACTACCACAGATACGCAGTATTTT
CASSILTTTDTQYF
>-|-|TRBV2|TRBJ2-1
TGTGCCAGCAGTGAAAGCCAATTCCTTGAGCAGTTCTTC
CASSESQFLEQFF
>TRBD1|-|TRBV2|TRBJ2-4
TGTGCCAGCAGTCCTGGACAGGGTAGAGGAAACATTCAGTACTTC
CASSPGQGRGNIQYF
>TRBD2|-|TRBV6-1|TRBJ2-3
TGTGCCAGCAGTGAAGTTCATCGGCGGGGGGGCGGGGGCACAGATACGCAGTATTTT
CASSEVHRRGGGGTDTQYF
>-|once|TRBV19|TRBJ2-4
TGTGCCAGTAGTATCGACAGGAAAAACATTCAGTACTTC
CASSIDRKNIQYF
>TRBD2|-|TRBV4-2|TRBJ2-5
TGTGCCAGCAGCCAAGAACCTCGACTAGCGGGAGTTGTCCCCCAAGAGACCCAGTACTTC
CASSQEPRLAGVVPQETQYF
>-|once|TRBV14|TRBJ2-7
TGTGCCAGCAGCCAACGACAGGTTACCTACGAGCAGTACTTC
CASSQRQVTYEQYF
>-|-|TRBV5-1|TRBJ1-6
TGCGCCAGCAGCTTGGAGGGGCACGAGTCGAATTCACCCCTCCACTTT
CASSLEGHESNSPLHF
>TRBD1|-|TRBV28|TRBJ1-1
TGTGCCAGCAGTCCCCCGGGACAGGGTCGGGCTTTCTTT
CASSPPGQGRAFF
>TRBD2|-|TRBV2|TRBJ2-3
TGTGCCAGCAGTGTCCTAGCGGGAGGGTTTGCAGATACGCAGTATTTT
CASSVLAGGFADTQYF
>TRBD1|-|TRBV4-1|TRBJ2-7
TGCGCCAGCAGCCAGCCGGGACAGGGAGCCGACGAGCAGTACTTC
CASSQPGQGADEQYF
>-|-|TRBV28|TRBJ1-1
TGTGCCAGCAGTCCTATTACAGGGTGGCTGAACACTGAAGCTTTCTTT
CASSPITGWLNTEAFF
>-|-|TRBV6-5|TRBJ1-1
TGTGCCAGCAGTTACCTGGACAGAAACACTGAAGCTTTCTTT
CASSYLDRNTEAFF
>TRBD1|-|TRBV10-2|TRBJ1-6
TGCGCCAGCAGTGACCACGACAGGGCTGATTCACCCCTCCACTTT
CASSDHDRADSPLHF
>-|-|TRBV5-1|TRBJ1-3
TGCGCCAGCAAGGAGGGGCCCATTGGAAACACCATATATTTT
CASKEGPIGNTIYF
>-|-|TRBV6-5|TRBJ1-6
TGTGCCAGCAGTTACGAGGGGACTTATTCGGCCCTCCACTTT
CASSYEGTYSALHF
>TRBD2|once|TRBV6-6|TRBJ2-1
TGTGCCAGCAGCAGCCGGGCGGGGGGTTTAGGTGAGCAGTTCTTC
CASSSRAGGLGEQFF
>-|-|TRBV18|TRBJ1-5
TGTGCCAGCTCACAGGGGAGGGCGAGCAATCAGCCCCAGCATTTT
CASSQGRASNQPQHF
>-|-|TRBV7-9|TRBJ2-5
TGTGCCAGCAGCTTATCTGGGACACGGGTAGAGACCCAGTACTTC
CASSLSGTRVETQYF
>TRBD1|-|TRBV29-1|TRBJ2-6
TGCAGCGTCTCGGGACAGGTGGGGTCTGGGGCCAACGTCCTGACTTTC
CSVSGQVGSGANVLTF
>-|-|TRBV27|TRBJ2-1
TGTGCCAGCAGTTTTCAAGTAGAATCCTACAATGAGCAGTTCTTC
CASSFQVESYNEQFF
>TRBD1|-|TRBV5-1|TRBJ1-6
TGCGCCAGTAATATGGGACAGGGAGGTTCACCCCTCCACTTT
CASNMGQGGSPLHF
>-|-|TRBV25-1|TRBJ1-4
TGTGCCAGCAGTGAGCCCCCACAAGACACCTACTTTTTT
CASSEPPQDTYFF
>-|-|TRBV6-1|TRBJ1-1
TGTGCCAGCAGTGAGGGGGCACGGGTGAGGACTGAAGCTTTCTTT
CASSEGARVRTEAFF
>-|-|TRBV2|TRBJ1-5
TGTGCCAGCAGTGAAGGGCTGTATAGCAATCAGCCCCAGCATTTT
CASSEGLYSNQPQHF
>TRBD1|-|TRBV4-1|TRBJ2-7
TGCGCCAGCAGCCAAGCTATAACAGGGGGTCACTTCTCGCCCTCCTACGAGCAGTACTTC
CASSQAITGGHFSPSYEQYF
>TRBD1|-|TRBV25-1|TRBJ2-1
TGTGCCAGCAGTGAATACAGGGGGTCCTACAATGAGCAGTTCTTC
CASSEYRGSYNEQFF
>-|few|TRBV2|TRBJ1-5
TGTGCCAGCAGTGGGGCTTGGTATAGCAATCAGCCCCAGCATTTT
CASSGAWYSNQPQHF
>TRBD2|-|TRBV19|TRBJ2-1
TGTGCCAGTAGCTCTAGCGGGGGCGATGAGCAGTTCTTC
CASSSSGGDEQFF
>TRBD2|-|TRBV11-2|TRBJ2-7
TGTGCCAGCAGCTCGACTAGCGGGGACTACGAGCAGTACTTC
CASSSTSGDYEQYF
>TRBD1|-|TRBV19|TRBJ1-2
TGTGCCAGTAGTATTCGGACAGGGGGGAACTATGGCTACACCTTC
CASSIRTGGNYGYTF
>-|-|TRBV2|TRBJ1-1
TGTGCCAGCAGGCAGGGTATGAACACTGAAGCTTTCTTT
CASRQGMNTEAFF